A single sample is the source of the 17 T cell receptor beta chains below, sequenced in a study of blood T cells in healthy people across ages. Using a J-beta primer mix together with a sample-barcoded 5' primer, a second PCR was run for about 7 to 12 cycles. One entry per CDR3 protein results from TCRdb running MiXCR on the 5' RACE reads. The data hold some 900,000 distinct CDR3 sequences, with 25% to 30% observed a single time. The sequenced material came from blood. The receptor source for this set is an elderly woman in good health.

This clonotype appeared many times. The chain combines TRBV20-1 with TRBJ2-1, with 10 bases fitting TRBD1. Germline V lookup: CDR1 DFQATT, CDR2 SNEGSKA (reference sequence). This CDR3 is 16 amino acids long. The V and J ends lost 4 bases and 5 bases, in that order; junction bases with no gene match: 11. Here the CDR3 reads CSAMDRGSWGDNEQFF. CDR3 DNA sequence: TGCAGTGCTATGGACAGGGGGAGTTGGGGGGACAATGAGCAGTTCTTC.

Ten or more counts support this clonotype. This chain uses TRBV7-2 with TRBJ2-5, with 7 positions matching TRBD1. The end of the DNA is better explained by TRBJ2-7, so the J call may be wrong. Germline values: CDR1 SGHTA, CDR2 FQGNSA. This CDR3 comprises 14 residues. The CDR3: CASSSRTGSREQYF. CDR3 nucleotides: TGTGCCAGCAGCTCGAGGACAGGTAGCCGCGAGCAGTACTTC.

The V gene is TRBV7-2, the J gene TRBJ2-7; 7 bases fit TRBD1. Losses at the gene ends were 6 bases for V and 6 bases for J; bases not matched to a gene: 8. The CDR3 contains 13 residues. The V gene's germline CDR1 is SGHTA and CDR2 FQGNSA. CDR3 loop: CASSPKDRVEQYF. The CDR3 DNA is TGTGCCAGCAGTCCTAAAGACAGGGTCGAGCAGTACTTC.

This clonotype was seen many times. CDR3 sequence: CASSRGTGEQYF. The CDR3 DNA reads TGTGCCAGCAGCCGTGGAACCGGGGAGCAGTACTTC. The chain employs TRBV11-2 and TRBJ2-7; D remains ambiguous. There are 12 residues in the CDR3. Germline-derived CDR1 and CDR2 are SGHAT and FQNNGV. Trimming cost V 5 bases and J 7 bases, with 12 bases left between them.

The V call is TRBV18, the J call TRBJ1-2; D gene uncertain. The V gene lost 2 bases and the J gene lost 7 bases, with 14 bases spanning the gap. Per germline, CDR1 KGHSH and CDR2 LQKENI. The CDR3 is made up of 14 amino acids. CDR3 sequence (DNA): TGTGCCAGCTCACCAAAGACCCCTTCGTTTGGCTACACCTTC. Its protein is CASSPKTPSFGYTF. The complete variable domain, with remaining parts taken from reference TRBV18 and TRBJ1-2, reads NAGVMQNPRHLVRRRGQEARLRCSPMKGHSHVYWYRQLPEEGLKFMVYLQKENIIDESGMPKERFSAEFPKEGPSILRIQQVVRGDSAAYFCASSPKTPSFGYTFGSGTRLTVV.

This clonotype was seen at least ten times. The gene calls are TRBV7-9 and TRBJ1-4; a weak D match, TRBD1 (5 bases). The CDR3 sequence is 12 residues long. Trimming took 6 bases from V and 8 from J, leaving 10 bases between them. The germline V gene encodes CDR1 SEHNR and CDR2 FQNEAQ (reference sequence). The CDR3 reads CASRQDSEKLFF. The CDR3 nucleotides are TGTGCCAGCAGACAGGATTCAGAAAAACTGTTTTTT.

This clonotype was counted between two and nine times. A much larger clone differs from this one at a single base, so this may be a read error. The rearrangement uses TRBV4-2 and TRBJ2-1; no firm D call. The J call may be incorrect, as the DNA end agrees better with TRBJ2-7. CDR1 and CDR2 (germline): LGHNA, YNFKEQ. CDR3 length: 15 residues. The CDR3 coding sequence is TGTGCCAGCAGCCAAGAAACCAATAACTACAATGAGCAGTACTTC. This translates into CASSQETNNYNEQYF.

This clonotype has ten or more counts. V gene TRBV10-3 combines with J gene TRBJ2-3; TRBD2 agrees at 8 bases. Germline V CDR1 and CDR2: ENHRY, SYGVKD. The J segment lost 0 bases and the V segment lost 5 bases, leaving 1 base of the junction unmatched. The CDR3 is made up of 14 amino acids. This CDR3 is CAISQRGSTDTQYF. CDR3 in DNA: TGTGCCATCAGTCAGCGGGGGAGCACAGATACGCAGTATTTT.

A word on this clonotype: An end of the junction differs from the germline gene, which may be a read error. The chain carries TRBV7-2 and TRBJ2-6; D gene uncertain. CDR1 and CDR2 (germline): SGHTA, FQGNSA. The CDR3 totals 11 residues. In DNA, the CDR3 is TGTGCCAGCAGCTTAGGCGCCTCAGAGGCTTTC. It encodes CASSLGASEAF. Full variable domain (remainder filled in from reference TRBV7-2 and TRBJ2-6): GAGVSQSPSNKVTEKGKDVELRCDPISGHTALYWYRQSLGQGLEFLIYFQGNSAPDKSGLPSDRFSAERTGGSVSTLTIQRTQQEDSAVYLCASSLGASEAFGAGSRLTVL.

This clonotype was recorded many times. The V call is TRBV6-2 or TRBV6-3, the J call TRBJ2-7, with D uncertain. The ends were cut back, 7 bases at V and 10 bases at J, with 14 bases in the middle. CDR1 and CDR2 (germline): MNHEY, SVGEGT. The CDR3 is 11 residues long. This CDR3 is CASTYHQRQYF. CDR3 DNA: TGTGCCAGCACGTATCATCAACGTCAGTACTTC.

This clonotype occurred many times. V and J are TRBV7-2 and TRBJ1-2; TRBD1 aligns across 7 bases. The CDR3 is 16 residues long. Germline-derived CDR1 and CDR2 are SGHTA and FQGNSA. With V trimmed by 5 bases and J by 1 base, 10 bases remained unmatched. The CDR3, as DNA: TGTGCCAGCAGCCCCGGCGTCGACAGGGTTAACTATGGCTACACCTTC. This sequence encodes CASSPGVDRVNYGYTF.

This clonotype has ten or more counts. V and J are TRBV3-1 and TRBJ2-6; the match to TRBD1 covers 8 bases. CDR1 is LGHDT, CDR2 YNNKEL, per germline (reference sequence). The CDR3 extends over 21 amino acids. The V segment lost 3 bases and the J segment 2 bases; nucleotides outside the gene matches: 18. CDR3 nucleotide sequence: TGTGCCAGCAGCCAGAGTGGAGCGCCCGGGGACAGGATCGCTGGGGCCAACGTCCTGACTTTC. This sequence encodes CASSQSGAPGDRIAGANVLTF.

This sequence joins TRBV10-2 and TRBJ1-5; a weak D match, TRBD1 (5 bases). Trimming took 9 bases from V and 2 from J, leaving 17 bases between them. Per germline, CDR1 WSHSY and CDR2 SAAADI. The CDR3 spans 15 residues. The CDR3 sequence is CASGLTGGGNQPQHF. The DNA for the CDR3 is TGCGCCAGTGGGTTAACTGGGGGTGGCAATCAGCCCCAGCATTTT.

This clonotype occurred many times. This may stem from a read error, because a much larger clone lies one nucleotide away. V gene TRBV20-1 combines with J gene TRBJ2-7; either TRBD1 or TRBD2 may fit D (7 bases each). The germline V gene encodes CDR1 DFQATT and CDR2 SNEGSKA (reference sequence). The CDR3 is 16 residues long. V gave up 0 bases and J gave up 4 bases, with 19 bases separating them. CDR3 nucleotide sequence: TGCAGTGCTAGAGATCTGGGGGGAGGGGGCATATACGAGCAGTACTTC. This gives the protein CSARDLGGGGIYEQYF.

The chain joins TRBV20-1 to TRBJ2-1, with D perhaps matching TRBD1 or TRBD2 (6 bases each). Trimming took 3 bases from V and 3 from J, leaving 12 bases between them. Germline-derived CDR1 and CDR2 are DFQATT and SNEGSKA (reference sequence). The CDR3 is 14 amino acids. CDR3 protein: CSASGGQRYNEQFF. The CDR3 nucleotides are TGCAGTGCTAGTGGGGGGCAGCGCTACAATGAGCAGTTCTTC.

This clonotype was seen repeatedly, ten times or more. The chain joins TRBV6-1 to TRBJ1-6, with D possibly TRBD1 on 6 matching bases. V was shortened by 10 bases and J by 10 bases, with 29 bases between the two germline ends. CDR3 length: 17 amino acids. The germline CDR1 and CDR2 sequences are MNHNS and SASEGT. The CDR3 here is CATGFRQVKVSESPLHF. The CDR3 DNA is TGTGCCACCGGCTTTCGACAGGTTAAAGTCTCAGAATCACCCCTCCACTTT.

The chain carries TRBV2 and TRBJ2-3; the match to TRBD1 covers 8 bases. Trimming took 8 bases from V and 3 from J; bases not matched to a gene: 13. Germline V gene lookup returns CDR1 SNHLY and CDR2 FYNNEI. The CDR3 spans 16 residues. Written as DNA, the CDR3 is TGTGCCAGCGCGTGGAAACAGGGGGTGCTGACAGATACGCAGTATTTT. It encodes CASAWKQGVLTDTQYF.